Listed here are 6 T cell receptor beta chains from one sample, sequenced in a study of cytomegalovirus exposure and HLA in healthy donors. The PCR used 60 Vbeta and 13 Jbeta primers. Some clones are missing from TCRdb's copy, which holds only in-frame ones; the method was immunoSEQ multiplex PCR. The table has more than 85,000 clones, about two thirds seen once. Sequencing was carried out using PBMCs. Receptor source: a female donor in good health and CMV-seronegative.

J is TRBJ2-1 and V is TRBV4-1; TRBD2 matches at 7 bases. The V gene end was trimmed by 1 base and the J gene end by 5 bases; junction bases not matched to a gene: 8. CDR1 and CDR2 from the germline V gene are MGHRA and YSYEKL. This CDR3 region has 16 residues. CDR3 bases: TGCGCCAGCAGCCAAGCGCGGGGGAACGTTAACAATGAGCAGTTCTTC. It translates to CASSQARGNVNNEQFF.

The rearrangement links TRBV10-3 to TRBJ2-1; TRBD2 matches 11 bases. The germline gives CDR1 ENHRY, CDR2 SYGVKD. The CDR3 is made up of 15 amino acids. After removal of 3 bases from V and 5 bases from J, the junction contained 3 bases not matched to a gene. Here the CDR3 reads CAISEGGLADNEQFF. CDR3 bases: TGTGCCATCAGTGAAGGGGGACTAGCGGACAATGAGCAGTTCTTC.

V gene TRBV30 combines with J gene TRBJ1-1; 8 bases line up with TRBD1. J gave up 4 bases and V 4 bases, and 5 bases lay outside the gene matches. The CDR3 is 13 residues long. Per germline, CDR1 GTSNPN and CDR2 SVGIG (reference sequence). CDR3 sequence (DNA): TGTGCCTGGACCCTAGACAGGGGCACTGAAGCTTTCTTT. Translated, it gives CAWTLDRGTEAFF. Looking up the rest from reference TRBV30 and TRBJ1-1 gives the full variable domain: SQTIHQWPATLVQPVGSPLSLECTVEGTSNPNLYWYRQAAGRGLQLLFYSVGIGQISSEVPQNLSASRPQDRQFILSSKKLLLSDSGFYLCAWTLDRGTEAFFGQGTRLTVV.

The rearrangement joins TRBV5-4 to TRBJ1-4; TRBD1 matches 7 bases. The CDR3 is 14 residues long. J lost 8 bases, V lost 4 bases, and 8 bases had no gene match. In germline, CDR1 is SGHNT, CDR2 YYREEE (reference sequence). Here the CDR3 DNA reads TGTGCCAGCAGCCGAGACAGGGTTGAGGAAAAACTGTTTTTT. Protein: CASSRDRVEEKLFF.

This clone turned up a few times. The chain recombines TRBV30 with TRBJ1-2, with a possible D match to TRBD1 (6 bases). V lost 0 bases, J lost 7 bases, and 12 bases lay in between. CDR3 length equals 13 residues. Germline CDR1 GTSNPN, CDR2 SVGIG (reference sequence). CDR3 coding DNA: TGTGCCTGGAGTGTTGGACAGCACGGTGGCTACACCTTC. Translating gives CAWSVGQHGGYTF.

There are a few counts of this clone. The V and J genes are TRBV5-1 and TRBJ2-5; 8 bases are shared with TRBD2. The end of the DNA is better explained by TRBJ2-7, so the J call may be wrong. The CDR3 length is 15 residues. Germline V gives CDR1 SGHRS, CDR2 YFSETQ. The CDR3 bases are TGCGCCAGCAGCTTGGCGGCAGCGGGAGTCCACGAGCAGTACTTC. The encoded protein is CASSLAAAGVHEQYF.